There are many counts of the clone carrying this TCR beta chain. What it recognizes is unknown. The data originate from a study of neurological immune-mediated disorders. The study's findings and limits: None of the CDR3 amino acid sequences of expanded clones were shared across subjects, and this suggested private repertoires in all groups.

The time point: longitudinal time-point 2. Each CDR3 protein gets one entry after TCRdb re-called the 5' RACE reads with MiXCR. The sample shows over 75,000 distinct CDR3 sequences, approximately 6% of them seen only once. This CDR3 has 15 residues. The chain carries TRBV21-1 and TRBJ2-7; TRBD1 was called by the table and not checked on the DNA. TRBV21-1 is a listed pseudogene. The TCR was taken from a woman between 55 and 75 years old with multiple sclerosis. Sequenced material: PBMCs. CDR3 amino acids: CASSKEGTLPYEQYF. The CDR3 DNA sequence: TGTGCCAGCAGCAAAGAAGGGACACTTCCCTACGAGCAGTACTTC.